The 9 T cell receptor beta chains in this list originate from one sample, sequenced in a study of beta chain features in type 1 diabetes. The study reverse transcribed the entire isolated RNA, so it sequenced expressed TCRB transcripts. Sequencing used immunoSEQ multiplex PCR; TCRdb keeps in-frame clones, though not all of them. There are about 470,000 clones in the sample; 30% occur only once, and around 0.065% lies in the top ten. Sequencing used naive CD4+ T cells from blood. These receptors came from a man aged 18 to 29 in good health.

CDR3 loop: CAWSLLGFQSVNEQFF. CDR3 coding DNA: TGTGCCTGGAGTTTGCTGGGTTTCCAATCGGTCAATGAGCAGTTCTTC. The chain couples TRBV30 to TRBJ2-1; D unresolved. Germline loops: CDR1 GTSNPN, CDR2 SVGIG (reference sequence). This CDR3 region has 16 residues. Between the trimmed V and J ends, which lost 2 bases and 6 bases, there was a span of 20 bases.

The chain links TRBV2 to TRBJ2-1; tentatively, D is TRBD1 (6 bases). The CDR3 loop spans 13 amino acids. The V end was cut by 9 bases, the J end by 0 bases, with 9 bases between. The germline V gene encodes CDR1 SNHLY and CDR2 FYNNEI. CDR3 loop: CASHRDSYNEQFF. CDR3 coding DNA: TGTGCCAGTCACAGGGACTCCTACAATGAGCAGTTCTTC.

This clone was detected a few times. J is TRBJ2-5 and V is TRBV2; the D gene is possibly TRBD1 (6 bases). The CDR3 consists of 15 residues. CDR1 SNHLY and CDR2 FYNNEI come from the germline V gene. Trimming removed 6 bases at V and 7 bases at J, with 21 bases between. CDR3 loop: CASRATSGTFGTQYF. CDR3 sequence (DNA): TGTGCCAGCAGGGCTACCTCCGGGACATTCGGGACCCAGTACTTC.

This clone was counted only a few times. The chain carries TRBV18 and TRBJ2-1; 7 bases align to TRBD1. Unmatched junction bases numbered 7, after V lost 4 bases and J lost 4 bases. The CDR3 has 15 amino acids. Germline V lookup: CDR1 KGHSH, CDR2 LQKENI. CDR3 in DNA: TGTGCCAGCTCACGAGAGGGACAGAGTTACAATGAGCAGTTCTTC. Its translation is CASSREGQSYNEQFF. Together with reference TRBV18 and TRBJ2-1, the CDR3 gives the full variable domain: NAGVMQNPRHLVRRRGQEARLRCSPMKGHSHVYWYRQLPEEGLKFMVYLQKENIIDESGMPKERFSAEFPKEGPSILRIQQVVRGDSAAYFCASSREGQSYNEQFFGPGTRLTVL.

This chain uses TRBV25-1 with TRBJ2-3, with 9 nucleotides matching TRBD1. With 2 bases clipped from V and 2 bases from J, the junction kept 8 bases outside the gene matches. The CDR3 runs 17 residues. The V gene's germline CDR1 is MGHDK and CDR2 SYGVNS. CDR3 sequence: CASSELGQGSYTDTQYF. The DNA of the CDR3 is TGTGCCAGCAGTGAACTAGGACAGGGGAGTTACACAGATACGCAGTATTTT.

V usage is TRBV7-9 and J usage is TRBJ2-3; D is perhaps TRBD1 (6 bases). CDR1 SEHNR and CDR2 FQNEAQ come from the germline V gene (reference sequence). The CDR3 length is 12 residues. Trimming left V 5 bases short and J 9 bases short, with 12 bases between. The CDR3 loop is CASSATGGTQYF. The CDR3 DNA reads TGTGCCAGCAGCGCGACAGGAGGCACGCAGTATTTT.

The CDR3 protein is CASSIPSGSVDTQYF. The CDR3 coding sequence is TGTGCCAGCAGCATCCCTAGCGGGAGTGTAGATACGCAGTATTTT. The chain couples TRBV7-2 to TRBJ2-3; TRBD2 matches at 10 bases. This CDR3 has 15 residues. V shed 5 bases, J shed 5 bases, and the junction held 7 bases outside the gene matches. Germline loops: CDR1 SGHTA, CDR2 FQGNSA.

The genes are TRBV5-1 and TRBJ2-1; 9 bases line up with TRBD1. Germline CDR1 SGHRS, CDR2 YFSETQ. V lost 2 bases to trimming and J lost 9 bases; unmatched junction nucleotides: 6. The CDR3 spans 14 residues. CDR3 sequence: CASSFGQGWSEQFF. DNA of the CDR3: TGCGCCAGCAGCTTCGGACAGGGGTGGAGTGAGCAGTTCTTC. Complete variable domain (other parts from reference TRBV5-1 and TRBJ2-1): KAGVTQTPRYLIKTRGQQVTLSCSPISGHRSVSWYQQTPGQGLQFLFEYFSETQRNKGNFPGRFSGRQFSNSRSEMNVSTLELGDSALYLCASSFGQGWSEQFFGPGTRLTVL.

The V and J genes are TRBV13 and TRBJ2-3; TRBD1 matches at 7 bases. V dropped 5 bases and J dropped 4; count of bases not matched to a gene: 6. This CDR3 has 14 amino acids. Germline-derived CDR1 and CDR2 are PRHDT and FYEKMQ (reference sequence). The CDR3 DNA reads TGTGCCAGCAGCCTCAGACAGGGTTCAGATACGCAGTATTTT. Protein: CASSLRQGSDTQYF.